These 8 T cell receptor beta chains share one sample of origin, sequenced in a study of tissue T cells after allogeneic stem cell transplantation. The repertoire was sequenced with immunoSEQ multiplex PCR; TCRdb's copy has only in-frame clones and lacks some. The sample holds approximately 2,100 clones; 45% to 55% are singletons and the top ten take 40%. Time point specified: mouse harvest day 14 after allogeneic transplant. The graft held 10^6 splenic CD5+ T cells and 10^7 T-cell-depleted bone marrow cells. The specimen was liver tissue. The receptors originated from a female BALB/c mouse given C57BL/6 T cells with graft-versus-host disease after an allogeneic hematopoietic cell transplant.

About this clone itself: Gene names are mouse gene names. The read falls 1 residue short of the CDR3 end, and the missing part is taken from the germline J gene. The V and J genes are TRBV16 and TRBJ2-7; 11 nucleotides agree with TRBD2. The CDR3 has 14 amino acids. Germline V gene data show CDR1 as SGHSA and CDR2 as FRNQAP. After removal of 3 bases from V and 4 bases from J, the junction contained 2 bases not matched to a gene. The chain's CDR3 is CASSLTGGGYEQYF. The CDR3 bases that were read are TGTGCAAGCAGCTTGACTGGGGGGGGGTATGAACAGTAC.

Concerning this clone itself: Germline and genes: mouse. CDR3 DNA, as far as it was read: TGCTCCAGCAGCTTCAGGGGCGCAGAAACGCTGTAT. Translated, it gives CSSSFRGAETLY. In full, the CDR3 is CSSSFRGAETLYF. The chain combines TRBV23 with TRBJ2-3; the D call in the table, TRBD1, was not verified against the DNA. Coverage ceases 1 residue before the CDR3 finishes, and the germline J gene fills in the end. This CDR3 has 13 residues. Germline assignment: CDR1 KGHTA and CDR2 FQNQQP.

Of note for this clone: Gene names follow the mouse nomenclature. The read is 1 residue too short to cover the CDR3 end, so that end is filled in from the germline J gene. The chain recombines TRBV13-1 with TRBJ2-3; D gene unclear. This CDR3 contains 12 residues. V gave up 0 bases and J gave up 1 base, with 0 bases separating them. Germline V lookup: CDR1 NSHNY, CDR2 SYGAGN. The CDR3 reads CASSDGAETLYF. The covered CDR3 bases are TGTGCCAGCAGTGATGGTGCAGAAACGCTGTAT.

This clone occurred a few times. Here the gene names and germline are mouse. The read falls 1 residue short of the CDR3 end, and the missing part is taken from the germline J gene. V and J are TRBV26 and TRBJ2-1, with 11 bases aligning to TRBD2. Germline lookup yields CDR1 KGHPV and CDR2 FQNQEV (reference sequence). V was pared by 3 bases and J by 4 bases, with 2 bases of the junction left unmatched. This CDR3 comprises 15 residues. The CDR3 bases that were read are TGTGCCAGCAGTCTAGACTGGGGGGGGTATGCTGAGCAGTTC. Its translation: CASSLDWGGYAEQF. The whole CDR3 sequence is CASSLDWGGYAEQFF.

Turning to this clone: These gene names are mouse names. The CDR3 extends 1 residue past the end of the read, so its final part is completed from the germline J gene. This sequence joins TRBV23 and TRBJ1-3. The CDR3 has 13 amino acids. CDR1 KGHTA and CDR2 FQNQQP come from the germline V gene. CDR3 in amino acids: CSSSQGSGNTLYF. CDR3 DNA, as far as it was read: TGCTCCAGCAGTCAGGGGTCTGGAAATACGCTCTAT.

For this clone: Its ends do not fully match the called genes, so a read error is possible. Gene names are the mouse ones. The read is 1 residue too short to cover the CDR3 end, so that end is filled in from the germline J gene. The chain joins TRBV4 to TRBJ1-5; D gene unclear. Germline V gene data show CDR1 as LGHDT and CDR2 as YNNKQL (reference sequence). The CDR3 contains 13 residues. The sequenced CDR3 bases are TGTGCCCGCAGCTCAACAGTCACCCAGGCTCCGCTT. It is translated as CARSSTVTQAPL. The full CDR3 protein reads CARSSTVTQAPLF. The full variable domain, rest sourced from reference TRBV4 and TRBJ1-5, is ETAVFQTPNYHVTQVGNEVSFNCKQTLGHDTMYWYKQDSKKLLKIMFSYNNKQLIVNETVPRRFSPQSSDKAHLNLRIKSVEPEDSAVYLCARSSTVTQAPLFGEGTRLSVL.

As to this clone: Here the gene names and germline are mouse. The read ends 1 residue before the CDR3 terminus; that terminus is restored from the germline J gene. The chain couples TRBV29 to TRBJ1-1, with unresolved D. With 4 bases removed from V and 1 base from J, the gap between germline ends came to 4 bases. CDR1 is MSHET and CDR2 is SYDVDS in the germline V gene. CDR3 length: 12 amino acids. CDR3 DNA, as far as it was read: TGTGCTAGCAGTTGGGGGAACACAGAAGTCTTC. This codes for CASSWGNTEVF. In full, the CDR3 is CASSWGNTEVFF.

As for this clone: Gene and germline names: mouse. The sequenced fragment ends 1 residue before the CDR3 boundary, so the rest is inferred from the germline J gene. This chain connects TRBV4 to TRBJ2-5; D gene unclear. The V end was cut by 5 bases, the J end by 6 bases, with 6 bases between. CDR3 length: 11 residues. CDR1 LGHDT and CDR2 YNNKQL come from the germline V gene (reference sequence). The covered CDR3 bases are TGTGCCAGCAGCCGGCTGGACACCCAGTAC. It specifies CASSRLDTQY. In full, the CDR3 reads CASSRLDTQYF.